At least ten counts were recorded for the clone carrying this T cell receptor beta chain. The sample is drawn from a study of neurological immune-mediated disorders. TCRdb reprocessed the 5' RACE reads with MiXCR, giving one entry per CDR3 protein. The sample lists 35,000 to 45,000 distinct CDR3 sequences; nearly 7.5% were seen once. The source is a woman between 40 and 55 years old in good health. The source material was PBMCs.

In nucleotides, the CDR3 is TGTGCCAGCAGTGAATCGGGTTTAAGCGGGAGGGAGGAGACCCAGTACTTC. It specifies CASSESGLSGREETQYF. The chain recombines TRBV25-1 with TRBJ2-5; 10 positions match TRBD2. This CDR3 is 17 amino acids long. CDR1 and CDR2 (germline): MGHDK, SYGVNS. J gave up 5 bases and V 1 base, and 10 bases lay outside the gene matches.